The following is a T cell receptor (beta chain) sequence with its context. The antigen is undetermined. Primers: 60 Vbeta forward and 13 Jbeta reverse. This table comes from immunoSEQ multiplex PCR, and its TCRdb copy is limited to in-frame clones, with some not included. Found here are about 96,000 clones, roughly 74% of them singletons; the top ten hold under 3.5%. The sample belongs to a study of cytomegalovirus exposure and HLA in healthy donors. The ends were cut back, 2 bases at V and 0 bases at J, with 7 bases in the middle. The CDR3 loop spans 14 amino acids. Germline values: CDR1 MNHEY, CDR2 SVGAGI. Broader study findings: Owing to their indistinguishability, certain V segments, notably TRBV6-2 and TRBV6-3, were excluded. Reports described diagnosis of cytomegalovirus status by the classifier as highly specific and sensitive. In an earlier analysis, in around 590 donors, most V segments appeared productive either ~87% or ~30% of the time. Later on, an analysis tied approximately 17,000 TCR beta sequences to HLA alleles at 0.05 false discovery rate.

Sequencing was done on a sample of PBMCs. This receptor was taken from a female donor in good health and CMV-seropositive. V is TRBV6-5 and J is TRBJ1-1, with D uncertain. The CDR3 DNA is TGTGCCAGCAGTTACCAGAGGATGAACACTGAAGCTTTCTTT. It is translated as CASSYQRMNTEAFF.